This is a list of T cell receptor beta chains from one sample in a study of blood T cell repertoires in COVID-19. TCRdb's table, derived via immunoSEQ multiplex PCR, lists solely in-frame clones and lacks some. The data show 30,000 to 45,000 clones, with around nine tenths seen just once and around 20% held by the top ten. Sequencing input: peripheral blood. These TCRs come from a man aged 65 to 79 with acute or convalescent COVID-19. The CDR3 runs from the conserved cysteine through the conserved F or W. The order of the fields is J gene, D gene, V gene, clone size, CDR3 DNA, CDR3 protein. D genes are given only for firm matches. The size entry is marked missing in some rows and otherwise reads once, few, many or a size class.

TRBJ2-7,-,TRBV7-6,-,TGTGCCAGCAGCTTAGGTCTGCAGGGTGGAGAGCAGTACTTC,CASSLGLQGGEQYF
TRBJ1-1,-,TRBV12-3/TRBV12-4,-,TGTGCCAGCAGTCCCTGGGAGGGGGCTTTCTTT,CASSPWEGAFF
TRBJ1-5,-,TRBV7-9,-,TGTGCCAGTGGACAAGGCAATCAGCCCCAGCATTTT,CASGQGNQPQHF
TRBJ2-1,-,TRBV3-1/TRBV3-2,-,TGTGCCAGCAGCCAAGATGGCCCGGGTACCTACAATGATGAGCAGTTCTTC,CASSQDGPGTYNDEQFF
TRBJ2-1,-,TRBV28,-,TGTGCCAGCAGCCCCCCCCCAACGCCTGAGGAGCAGTTCTTC,CASSPPPTPEEQFF
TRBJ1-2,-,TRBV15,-,TGTGCCACCAGCAGAGATCGCGGCGGGGTGTGGGGCTACACCTTC,CATSRDRGGVWGYTF
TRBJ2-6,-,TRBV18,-,TGTGCCAGCTCACCACAATGGAGGGTCGCGTCTGGGGCCAACGTCCTGACTTTC,CASSPQWRVASGANVLTF
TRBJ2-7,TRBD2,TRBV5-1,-,TGCGCCAGCAGCTCGCCGACTAGCGGGTTCTACGAGCAGTACTTC,CASSSPTSGFYEQYF
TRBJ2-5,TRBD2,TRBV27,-,TGTGCCAGCAGTTTATCCAGCGGGAGAGTCCGGGAGACCCAGTACTTC,CASSLSSGRVRETQYF
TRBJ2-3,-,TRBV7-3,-,TGTGCCAGCAGCGCACTACGGGAGAGTGGAGATACGCAGTATTTT,CASSALRESGDTQYF
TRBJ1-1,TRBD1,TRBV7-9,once,TGTGCCAGCAGCTTATCAGGGGGTGACACTGAAGCTTTCTTT,CASSLSGGDTEAFF
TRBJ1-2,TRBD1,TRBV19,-,TGTGCCAGTAGTACCCGAGGACAGGGCGACTATGGCTACACCTTC,CASSTRGQGDYGYTF
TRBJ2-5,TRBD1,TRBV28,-,TGTGCCAGCAGTTCCCCACGGACAGGCAAGTGGGAGACCCAGTACTTC,CASSSPRTGKWETQYF
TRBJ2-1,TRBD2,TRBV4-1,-,TGCGCCAGCAGCCCCCGAGGACTAGCGGGAGACAATGAGCAGTTCTTC,CASSPRGLAGDNEQFF
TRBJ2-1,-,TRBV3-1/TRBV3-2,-,TGTGCCAGCAGCCAAGTGGGGGGTGAGCAGTTCTTC,CASSQVGGEQFF
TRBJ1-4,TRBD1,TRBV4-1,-,TGCGCCAGCAGCCACAGGACAGGGGGCGCGACTAATGAAAAACTGTTTTTT,CASSHRTGGATNEKLFF
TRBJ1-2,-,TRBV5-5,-,TGTGCCAGCAGCTTTGAGCTGGACTATGGCTACACCTTC,CASSFELDYGYTF
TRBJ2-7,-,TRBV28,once,TGTGCCAGCAGCCATGCCTGGGGGGCCTACGAGCAGTACTTC,CASSHAWGAYEQYF
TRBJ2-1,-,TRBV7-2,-,TGTGCCAGCAGCTTAGAAGGGGTCCGGGCCTTATCCTACAATGAGCAGTTCTTC,CASSLEGVRALSYNEQFF
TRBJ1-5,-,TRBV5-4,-,TGTGCCAGCAGCTCGGGGGAGGGACAGCCCCAGCATTTT,CASSSGEGQPQHF
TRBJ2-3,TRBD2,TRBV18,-,TGTGCCAGCTCACTAAACGGACTAGCGGGCGCAGATACGCAGTATTTT,CASSLNGLAGADTQYF
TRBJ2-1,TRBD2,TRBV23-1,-,TGCGCCAGCAGTCACCCTAGACTAGCGGGAGGCCATGAGCAGTTCTTC,CASSHPRLAGGHEQFF
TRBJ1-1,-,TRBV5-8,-,TGTGCCAGCAGCTTGGATCGCCAAACAGGAGCTTTCTTT,CASSLDRQTGAFF
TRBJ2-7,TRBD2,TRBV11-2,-,TGTGCCAGCAGCCGCGTGGTCTCGGGGGGGAGCGAGCAGTACTTC,CASSRVVSGGSEQYF
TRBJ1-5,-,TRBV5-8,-,TGTGCCAGCAGCCGGCACCCCGGACAGAGCAATCAGCCCCAGCATTTT,CASSRHPGQSNQPQHF
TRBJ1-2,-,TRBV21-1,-,TGTGCCAGCAGCAAGTTTCCTAAAGGGGGGGGCTGCGGCTACACCTTC,CASSKFPKGGGCGYTF
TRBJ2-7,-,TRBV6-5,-,TGTGCCAGCAGACGACTTTCCTCCTACGAGCAGTACTTC,CASRRLSSYEQYF
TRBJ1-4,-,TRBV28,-,TGTGCCAGCTCGAGGAGAACTAATGAAAAACTGTTTTTT,CASSRRTNEKLFF
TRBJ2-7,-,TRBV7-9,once,TGTGCCAGCAGCTTAGGTGTCGGTAGCGAGCAGTACTTC,CASSLGVGSEQYF
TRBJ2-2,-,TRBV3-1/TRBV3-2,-,TGTGCCAGCAGCCAAGAAAGGGCGGGCGGGGAGCTGTTTTTT,CASSQERAGGELFF
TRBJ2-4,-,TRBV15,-,TGTGCCACCAGCGAGGACAGCCAAAACATTCAGTACTTC,CATSEDSQNIQYF
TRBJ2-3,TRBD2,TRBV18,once,TGTGCCAGCTCACCAACTAGCGTAATCACAGATACGCAGTATTTT,CASSPTSVITDTQYF
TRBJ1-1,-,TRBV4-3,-,TGCGCCAGCAGCCAAGACCCTATGAACACTGAAGCTTTCTTT,CASSQDPMNTEAFF
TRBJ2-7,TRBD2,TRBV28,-,TGTGCCAGCAGCCCTCCAACTAGCGGGAGGGTTAGGTCCGAGCAGTACTTC,CASSPPTSGRVRSEQYF
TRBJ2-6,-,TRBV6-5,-,TGTGCCAGCAGTTACCGCTCGATGAGGGTCCTGACTTTC,CASSYRSMRVLTF
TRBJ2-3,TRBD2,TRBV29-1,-,TGCAGCGGCCGACTAGCGGACACAGATACGCAGTATTTT,CSGRLADTDTQYF
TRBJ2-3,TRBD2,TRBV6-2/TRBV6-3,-,TGTGCCAGCAGTTACGTAGCGGGAGGGAAGACCACAGATACGCAGTATTTT,CASSYVAGGKTTDTQYF
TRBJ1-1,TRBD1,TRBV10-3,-,TGTGCCATCAGTGAGGGGACAGGGGGCGGGTTCTCTGAAGCTTTCTTT,CAISEGTGGGFSEAFF
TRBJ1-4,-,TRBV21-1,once,TGTGCCAGCAGCAAAAGCGGGGACAGGAACGAGCTGGGGAGTATTGAAAAACTGTTTTTT,CASSKSGDRNELGSIEKLFF
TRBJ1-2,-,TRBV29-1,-,TGCAGCGCAGGAGGACAGCACTATGGCTACACCTTC,CSAGGQHYGYTF
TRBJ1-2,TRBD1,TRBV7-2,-,TGTGCCAGCAGCTTACTCTTGACAGGGCGGGGCTACACCTTC,CASSLLLTGRGYTF
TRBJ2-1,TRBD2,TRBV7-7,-,TGTGCTAGCAGCTCAGAGGGAGGGGCCGCCTACAATGAGCAGTTCTTC,CASSSEGGAAYNEQFF
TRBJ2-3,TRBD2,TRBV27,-,TGTGCCAGCAGGGGGAGACCGGGAGGTAGGGGTACGCAGTATTTT,CASRGRPGGRGTQYF
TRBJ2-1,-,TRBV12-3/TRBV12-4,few,TGTGCCAGCAGTTTAAATCATCACAATGAGCAGTTCTTC,CASSLNHHNEQFF
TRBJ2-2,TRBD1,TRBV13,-,TGTGCCAGCAGCCCCTCCTTTACGGACAGGGGGCGCGCCGGGGAGCTGTTTTTT,CASSPSFTDRGRAGELFF
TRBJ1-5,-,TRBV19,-,TGTGCCAGTACCCTTGCGGGTAGAGCAGGGGATCAGCCCCAGCATTTT,CASTLAGRAGDQPQHF
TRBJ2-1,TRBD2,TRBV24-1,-,TGTGCCACCAGTGATTTTGAGACTAGCGGGAGGTTTATCTACAATGAGCAGTTCTTC,CATSDFETSGRFIYNEQFF
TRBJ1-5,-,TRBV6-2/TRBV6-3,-,TGTGCCAGCAGTTGGAGGGGCAGGGACAATCAGCCCCAGCATTTT,CASSWRGRDNQPQHF
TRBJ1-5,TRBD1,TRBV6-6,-,TGTGCCAGCAGTCCCACGGGACAGGTAATGGATCAGCCCCAGCATTTT,CASSPTGQVMDQPQHF
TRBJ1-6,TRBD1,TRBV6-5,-,TGTGCCAGCAGACACCCGGAGGGGGCCTCACCCCTCCACTTT,CASRHPEGASPLHF
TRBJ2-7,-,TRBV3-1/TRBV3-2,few,TGTGCCAGCAGCCAATTCGTAGGGAGCTACGAGCAGTACTTC,CASSQFVGSYEQYF
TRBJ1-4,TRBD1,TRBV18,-,TGTGCCAGCCGGTCGGACAGGGCGGATGAAAAACTGTTTTTT,CASRSDRADEKLFF
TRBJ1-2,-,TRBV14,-,TGTGCCAGCAGCCAAACAGGCCTTAGTGGCTACACCTTC,CASSQTGLSGYTF
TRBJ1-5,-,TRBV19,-,TGTGCCAGTAGTTCGTCCGGGGGTCCCCAGCCCCAGCATTTT,CASSSSGGPQPQHF
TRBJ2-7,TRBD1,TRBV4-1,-,TGCGCCAGCAGCCTTCGCTCCGGACAGGGACCTCGGAACGAGCAGTACTTC,CASSLRSGQGPRNEQYF
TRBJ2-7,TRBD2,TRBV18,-,TGTGCCAGCTCACCACTTGCGGGGGGCCAAGGCGAGCAGTACTTC,CASSPLAGGQGEQYF
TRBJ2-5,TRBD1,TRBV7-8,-,TGTGCCAGCAGCCCGCAGACAGGGGAGACCCAGTACTTC,CASSPQTGETQYF
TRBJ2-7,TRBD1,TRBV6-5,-,TGTGCCAGCGTAATGGTGGCAGGGGGAACCTACGAGCAGTACTTC,CASVMVAGGTYEQYF
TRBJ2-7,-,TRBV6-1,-,TGTGCCAGCAGTGAAGAAAGACACGGGAAATCCTACGAGCAGTACTTC,CASSEERHGKSYEQYF
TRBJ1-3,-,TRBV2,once,TGTGCCAGCAGCATGGACAGAGGAAACACCATATATTTT,CASSMDRGNTIYF